The 13 T cell receptor beta chains below were found in one sample sequenced in a study of neurological immune-mediated disorders. TCRdb reanalysed the 5' RACE reads using MiXCR and keeps one entry per CDR3 protein. There are about 24,000 distinct CDR3 sequences in the sample; roughly 13% occur only once, and 16% lies in the top ten. Sequenced: PBMCs. The source is a woman aged 40 to 50 with HTLV-1-associated myelopathy (HAM/TSP).

This clonotype was counted many times. This chain joins TRBV5-1 and TRBJ2-7, with 7 bases identical to TRBD2. This CDR3 has 15 amino acids. Looked up from germline, CDR1 is SGHRS and CDR2 is YFSETQ. The J segment lost 2 bases and the V segment lost 2 bases, leaving 7 bases of the junction unmatched. The CDR3 DNA reads as TGCGCCAGCAGCTTCGGGGGAGGGCAAACCTACGAGCAGTACTTC. Protein: CASSFGGGQTYEQYF.

J is TRBJ1-1 and V is TRBV28; TRBD1 agrees at 7 bases. CDR3 size: 14 residues. Germline values: CDR1 MDHEN, CDR2 SYDVKM. V lost 6 bases and J lost 4; bases outside the gene matches: 8. The CDR3 protein is CASSPGGTSTEAFF. The DNA of the CDR3 is TGTGCCAGCAGCCCAGGGGGGACCAGCACTGAAGCTTTCTTT.

This clonotype has a count of ten or more. This sequence joins TRBV7-2 and TRBJ2-5; no clear D gene. The CDR3 extends over 11 amino acids. V was cut by 3 bases and J by 5 bases, with 4 bases left in between. In germline, CDR1 is SGHTA, CDR2 FQGNSA. The CDR3 DNA follows: TGTGCCAGCAGCTTGTCCGAGACCCAGTACTTC. Translation: CASSLSETQYF.

This clonotype was counted many times. The chain employs TRBV7-9 and TRBJ2-3; D possibly corresponds to TRBD2 (6 bases). The V and J ends lost 0 bases and 0 bases respectively, with 13 bases between them. CDR3 length: 17 amino acids. In germline, CDR1 is SEHNR, CDR2 FQNEAQ (reference sequence). CDR3 sequence: CASSLAGDFPSTDTQYF. The CDR3 DNA sequence: TGTGCCAGCAGCTTAGCGGGGGACTTCCCTAGCACAGATACGCAGTATTTT.

This clonotype was picked up many times. The chain is built from TRBV6-4 and TRBJ1-2; a possible D gene is TRBD1 (5 bases). The CDR3 is 13 amino acids. Germline V gene lookup returns CDR1 MRHNA and CDR2 SNTAGT. V was pared by 5 bases and J by 5 bases, with 12 bases between. The CDR3 bases are TGTGCCAGCAGTCCGGGACCGCATTATGGCTACACCTTC. Protein sequence: CASSPGPHYGYTF.

This clonotype was observed many times. The rearrangement uses TRBV6-2 or TRBV6-3 and TRBJ2-1; 10 bases agree with TRBD1. CDR3 size: 17 residues. J lost 3 bases, V lost 5 bases, and 10 bases had no gene match. Germline V gene sequence: CDR1 MNHEY, CDR2 SVGEGT. CDR3 DNA: TGTGCCAGCAGTACCACCATTGACAGGGGGCACTACAATGAGCAGTTCTTC. Translating gives CASSTTIDRGHYNEQFF.

This clonotype came up many times. The J gene is TRBJ1-5, the V gene TRBV20-1; TRBD1 matches 9 bases. The CDR3 is 19 residues long. V lost 3 bases and J lost 0; bases outside the gene matches: 15. Germline loops: CDR1 DFQATT, CDR2 SNEGSKA (reference sequence). Written as DNA, the CDR3 is TGCAGTGCTAGCGGACAAAGACAGGGGGGCGTATATAGCAATCAGCCCCAGCATTTT. Its translation: CSASGQRQGGVYSNQPQHF.

This clonotype occurred many times. V is TRBV20-1 and J is TRBJ2-3, with 13 nucleotides matching TRBD2. Per the germline V gene, CDR1 is DFQATT and CDR2 is SNEGSKA (reference sequence). The CDR3 length is 21 residues. V dropped 0 bases and J dropped 7; count of bases not matched to a gene: 22. The CDR3 DNA reads TGCAGTGCTAGAGATCGATCGGACAGGGGGCCGGGACTAGCGGGGCATAATACGCAGTATTTT. Translation gives CSARDRSDRGPGLAGHNTQYF.

This clonotype was detected ten times or more. The V and J genes are TRBV7-9 and TRBJ2-1; D gene unclear. CDR1 is SEHNR, CDR2 FQNEAQ, per germline (reference sequence). The V and J ends lost 6 bases and 2 bases respectively, with 11 bases between them. This CDR3 is built from 14 residues. The CDR3 DNA reads as TGTGCCAGCAGTGTTGATCGTCCCTACAATGAGCAGTTCTTC. Translating gives CASSVDRPYNEQFF.

As to this clonotype: Because the CDR3's place on the DNA is in doubt, the DNA is left out and the CDR3 is given as listed by TCRdb. The chain joins TRBV6-5 to TRBJ2-1; the D call of TRBD2 is as the table states it, not checked on the DNA. Per germline, CDR1 MNHEY and CDR2 SVGAGI. From its first to its last residue, the CDR3 has 23 amino acids. CDR3 region: CASSFYICSARYEGLLLGNEQFF.

About this clonotype: Germline and junction disagree at one end, which may indicate a read error. The chain recombines TRBV27 with TRBJ2-3, with D tentatively TRBD1 or TRBD2 (7 bases each). Germline assignment: CDR1 MNHEY and CDR2 SMNVEV (reference sequence). The CDR3 has 15 amino acids. CDR3 loop: CTTQGGTGGADTQYF. The CDR3 nucleotides read TGTACCACCCAGGGGGGGACTGGGGGGGCAGATACGCAGTATTTC.

This clonotype was seen ten or more times. The chain combines TRBV9 with TRBJ2-3; TRBD2 matches 7 bases. J was trimmed by 0 bases and V by 4 bases; bases with no gene match: 5. Germline CDR1 and CDR2: SGDLS and YYNGEE. This CDR3 comprises 15 residues. CDR3 DNA: TGTGCCAGCAGCTTGAGCGGGGAGAGCACAGATACGCAGTATTTT. This encodes CASSLSGESTDTQYF.

In its sample, this clonotype was seen many times. The CDR3 spells CATEPRQANTEAFF. The CDR3 DNA is TGCGCCACCGAACCTAGGCAGGCGAACACTGAAGCTTTCTTT. V is TRBV5-1 and J is TRBJ1-1; D ambiguous. The CDR3 has 14 residues. Germline V lookup: CDR1 SGHRS, CDR2 YFSETQ. V was shortened by 9 bases and J by 1 base, with 16 bases between the two germline ends. The entire variable domain, with the rest obtained from reference TRBV5-1 and TRBJ1-1, is as follows: KAGVTQTPRYLIKTRGQQVTLSCSPISGHRSVSWYQQTPGQGLQFLFEYFSETQRNKGNFPGRFSGRQFSNSRSEMNVSTLELGDSALYLCATEPRQANTEAFFGQGTRLTVV.